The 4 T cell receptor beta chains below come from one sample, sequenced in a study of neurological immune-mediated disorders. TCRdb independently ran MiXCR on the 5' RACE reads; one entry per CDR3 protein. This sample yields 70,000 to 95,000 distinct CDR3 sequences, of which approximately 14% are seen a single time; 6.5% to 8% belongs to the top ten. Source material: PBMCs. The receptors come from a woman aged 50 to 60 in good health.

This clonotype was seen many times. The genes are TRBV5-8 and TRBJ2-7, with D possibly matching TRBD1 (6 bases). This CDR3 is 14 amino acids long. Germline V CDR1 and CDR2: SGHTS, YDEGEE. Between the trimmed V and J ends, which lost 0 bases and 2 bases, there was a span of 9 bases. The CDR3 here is CASSLGTVAYEQYF. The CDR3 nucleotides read TGTGCCAGCAGCTTGGGGACAGTCGCCTACGAGCAGTACTTC.

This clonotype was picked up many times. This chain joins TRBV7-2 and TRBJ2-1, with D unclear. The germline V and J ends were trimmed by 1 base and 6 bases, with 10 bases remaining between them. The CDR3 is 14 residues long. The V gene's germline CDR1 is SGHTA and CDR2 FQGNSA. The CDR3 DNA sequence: TGTGCCAGCAGCTTAGTCTCCAAGAGCAATGAGCAGTTCTTC. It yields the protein CASSLVSKSNEQFF.

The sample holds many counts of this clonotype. In DNA, the CDR3 is TGCACCACAGGGGGTGGCTACAATGAGCAGTTCTTC. Encoded protein: CTTGGGYNEQFF. The V and J genes are TRBV29-1 and TRBJ2-1; 8 nucleotides match TRBD1. CDR1 SQVTM and CDR2 ANQGSEA come from the germline V gene. The CDR3 is 12 residues long.

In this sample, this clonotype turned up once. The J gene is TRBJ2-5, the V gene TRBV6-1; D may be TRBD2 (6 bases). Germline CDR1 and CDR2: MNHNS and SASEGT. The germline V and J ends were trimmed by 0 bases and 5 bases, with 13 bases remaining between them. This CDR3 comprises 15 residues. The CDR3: CASSEAPGSYETQYF. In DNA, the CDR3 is TGTGCCAGCAGTGAAGCGCCCGGGAGTTATGAGACCCAGTACTTC.